This TCR beta chain was sequenced during a study of blood T cell repertoires in COVID-19. This clone was found a few times. Using immunoSEQ multiplex PCR, the repertoire was profiled, and TCRdb retains in-frame clones only, with some absent. Here the sample spans about 42,000 clones, around 82% being singletons. V lost 0 bases, J lost 3 bases, and 4 bases stayed unmatched. The germline V gene encodes CDR1 MNHEY and CDR2 SVGEGT. The CDR3 contains 15 residues. The TCR originated in a man older than 75 with acute or convalescent COVID-19. This chain joins TRBV6-2 or TRBV6-3 and TRBJ1-1; 7 nucleotides agree with TRBD1. The sample consisted of peripheral blood. CDR3 coding DNA: TGTGCCAGCAGTTACTCACCGACAGGGCACACTGAAGCTTTCTTT. It yields the protein CASSYSPTGHTEAFF.